The TCR beta chain under discussion was sequenced for a study of long-term antiretroviral therapy in people with HIV. Whole-study results and caveats: HIV repertoires spanned narrower CDR3 length ranges than controls.

They ran version v3.0 of the immunoSEQ assay at survey level. Assay: immunoSEQ multiplex PCR; the TCRdb copy retains only in-frame clones and omits some. This sample has about 21,000 clones, with around nine tenths found just once. CDR1 is MNHEY and CDR2 is SVGAGI in the germline V gene. V lost 7 bases, J lost 2 bases, and 10 bases lay in between. The CDR3 spans 13 residues. About this clone itself: The antigen remains unidentified.

The sequencing here drew on unsorted PBMCs, taken 2.3 years after starting antiretroviral therapy. This sequence joins TRBV6-5 and TRBJ2-3; D is uncertain. This TCR derives from a man between 60 and 75 years old with HIV. The CDR3: CASTDIPTDTQYF. CDR3 nucleotides: TGTGCCAGCACCGATATTCCCACAGATACGCAGTATTTT.